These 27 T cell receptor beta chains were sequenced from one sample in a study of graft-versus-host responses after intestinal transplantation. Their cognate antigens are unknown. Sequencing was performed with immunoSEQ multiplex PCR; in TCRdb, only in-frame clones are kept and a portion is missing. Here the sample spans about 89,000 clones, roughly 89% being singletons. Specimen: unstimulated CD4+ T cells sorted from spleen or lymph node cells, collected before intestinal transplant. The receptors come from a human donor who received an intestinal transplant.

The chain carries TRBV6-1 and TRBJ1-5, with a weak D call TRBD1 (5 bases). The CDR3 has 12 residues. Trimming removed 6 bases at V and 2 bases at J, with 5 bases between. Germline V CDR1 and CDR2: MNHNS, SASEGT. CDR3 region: CASRQGNQPQHF. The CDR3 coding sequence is TGTGCCAGCAGACAGGGCAATCAGCCCCAGCATTTT.

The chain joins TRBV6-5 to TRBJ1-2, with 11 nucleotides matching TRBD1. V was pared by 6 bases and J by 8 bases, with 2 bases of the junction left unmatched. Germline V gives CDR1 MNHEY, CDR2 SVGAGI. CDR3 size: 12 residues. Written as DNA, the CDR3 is TGTGCCAGCAGAGGGACAGGGGGAGGCTACACCTTC. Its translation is CASRGTGGGYTF.

The CDR3 loop is CASSYSRDGGYTF. The CDR3 DNA sequence: TGTGCCAGCAGTTACAGCAGGGATGGTGGCTACACCTTC. J is TRBJ1-2 and V is TRBV6-5, with D possibly TRBD1 on 5 matching bases. V was pared by 2 bases and J by 7 bases, with 11 bases between. The CDR3 sequence is 13 residues long. Germline CDR1 reads MNHEY; CDR2 reads SVGAGI.

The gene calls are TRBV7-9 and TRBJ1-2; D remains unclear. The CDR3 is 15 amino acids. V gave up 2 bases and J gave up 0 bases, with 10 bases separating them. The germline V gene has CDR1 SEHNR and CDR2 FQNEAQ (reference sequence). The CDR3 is CASSLSPRTNYGYTF. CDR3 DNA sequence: TGTGCCAGCAGCTTATCCCCCAGGACTAACTATGGCTACACCTTC. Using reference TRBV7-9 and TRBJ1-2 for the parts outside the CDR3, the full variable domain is DTGVSQNPRHKITKRGQNVTFRCDPISEHNRLYWYRQTLGQGPEFLTYFQNEAQLEKSRLLSDRFSAERPKGSFSTLEIQRTEQGDSAMYLCASSLSPRTNYGYTFGSGTRLTVV.

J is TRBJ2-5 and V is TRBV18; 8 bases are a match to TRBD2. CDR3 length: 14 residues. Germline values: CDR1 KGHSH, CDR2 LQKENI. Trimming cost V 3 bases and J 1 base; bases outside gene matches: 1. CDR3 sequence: CASSPGLAQETQYF. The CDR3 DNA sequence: TGTGCCAGCTCACCCGGACTAGCCCAAGAGACCCAGTACTTC.

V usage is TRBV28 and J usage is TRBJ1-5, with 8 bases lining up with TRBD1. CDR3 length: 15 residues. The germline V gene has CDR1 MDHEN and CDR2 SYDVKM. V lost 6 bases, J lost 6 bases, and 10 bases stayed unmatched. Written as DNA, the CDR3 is TGTGCCAGCAGGGAGGGGACAGGCAGGGGTCAGCCCCAGCATTTT. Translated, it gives CASREGTGRGQPQHF.

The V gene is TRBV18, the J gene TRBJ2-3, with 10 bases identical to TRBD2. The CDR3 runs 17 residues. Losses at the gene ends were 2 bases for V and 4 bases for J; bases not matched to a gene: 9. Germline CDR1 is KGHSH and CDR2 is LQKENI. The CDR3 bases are TGTGCCAGCTCACCATTAGTTACTAGCGGGACCGCAGATACGCAGTATTTT. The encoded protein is CASSPLVTSGTADTQYF.

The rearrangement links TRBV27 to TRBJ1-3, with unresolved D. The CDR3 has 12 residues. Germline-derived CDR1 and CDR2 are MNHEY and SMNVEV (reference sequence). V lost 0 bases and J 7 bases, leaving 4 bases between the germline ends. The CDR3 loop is CASSLSGNTIYF. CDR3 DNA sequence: TGTGCCAGCAGTTTATCAGGGAACACCATATATTTT.

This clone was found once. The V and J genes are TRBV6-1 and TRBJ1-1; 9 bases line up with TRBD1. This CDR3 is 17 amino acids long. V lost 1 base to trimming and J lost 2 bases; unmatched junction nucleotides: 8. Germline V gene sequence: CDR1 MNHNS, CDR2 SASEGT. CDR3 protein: CASSEGLNRGPNTEAFF. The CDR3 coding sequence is TGTGCCAGCAGTGAAGGTTTAAACAGGGGGCCTAACACTGAAGCTTTCTTT.

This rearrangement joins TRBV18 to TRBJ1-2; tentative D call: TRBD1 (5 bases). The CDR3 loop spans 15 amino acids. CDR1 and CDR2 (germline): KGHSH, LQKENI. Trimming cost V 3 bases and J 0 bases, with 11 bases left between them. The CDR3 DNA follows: TGTGCCAGCTCACCGCTTAGGGGAGCTAACTATGGCTACACCTTC. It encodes CASSPLRGANYGYTF.

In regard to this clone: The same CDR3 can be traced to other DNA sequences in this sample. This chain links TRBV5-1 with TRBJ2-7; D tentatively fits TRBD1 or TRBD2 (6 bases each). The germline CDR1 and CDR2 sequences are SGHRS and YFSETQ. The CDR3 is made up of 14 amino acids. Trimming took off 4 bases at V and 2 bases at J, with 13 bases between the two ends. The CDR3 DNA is TGCGCCAGCAGCAACAGGGAGGTTGCCTACGAGCAGTACTTC. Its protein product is CASSNREVAYEQYF.

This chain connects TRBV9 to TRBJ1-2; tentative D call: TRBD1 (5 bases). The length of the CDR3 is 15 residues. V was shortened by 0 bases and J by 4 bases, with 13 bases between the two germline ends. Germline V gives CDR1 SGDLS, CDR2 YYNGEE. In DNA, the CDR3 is TGTGCCAGCAGCGTAGCGGGGGGAGGTTCCTATGGCTACACCTTC. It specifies CASSVAGGGSYGYTF.

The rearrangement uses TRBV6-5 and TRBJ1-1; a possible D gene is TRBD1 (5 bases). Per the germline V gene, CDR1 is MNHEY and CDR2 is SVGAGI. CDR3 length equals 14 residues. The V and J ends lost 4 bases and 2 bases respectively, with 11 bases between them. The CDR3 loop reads CASSLGLTNTEAFF. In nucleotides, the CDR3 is TGTGCCAGCAGTTTGGGACTGACAAACACTGAAGCTTTCTTT.

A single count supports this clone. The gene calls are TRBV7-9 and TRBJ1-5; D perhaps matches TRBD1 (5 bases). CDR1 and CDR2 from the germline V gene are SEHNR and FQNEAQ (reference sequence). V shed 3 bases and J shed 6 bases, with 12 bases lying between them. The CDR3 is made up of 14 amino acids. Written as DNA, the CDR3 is TGTGCCAGCAGCTTCGGGGAGGGGAGTCAGCCCCAGCATTTT. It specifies CASSFGEGSQPQHF.

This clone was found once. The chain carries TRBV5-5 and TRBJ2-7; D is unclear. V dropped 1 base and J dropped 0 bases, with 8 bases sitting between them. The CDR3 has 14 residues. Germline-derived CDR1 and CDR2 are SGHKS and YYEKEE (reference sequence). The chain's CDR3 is CASSLIGTSYEQYF. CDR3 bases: TGTGCCAGCAGCTTGATCGGCACCTCCTACGAGCAGTACTTC.

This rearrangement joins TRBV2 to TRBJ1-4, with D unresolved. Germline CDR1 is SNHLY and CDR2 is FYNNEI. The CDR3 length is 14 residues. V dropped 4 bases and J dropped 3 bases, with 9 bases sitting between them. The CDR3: CASSVDGPNEKLFF. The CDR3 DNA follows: TGTGCCAGCAGTGTAGACGGACCTAATGAAAAACTGTTTTTT.

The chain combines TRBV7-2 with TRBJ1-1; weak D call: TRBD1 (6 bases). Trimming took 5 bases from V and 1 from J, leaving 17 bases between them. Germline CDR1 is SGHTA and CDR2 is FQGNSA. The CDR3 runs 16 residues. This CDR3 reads CASSPRRTDWNTEAFF. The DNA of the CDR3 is TGTGCCAGCAGCCCCAGAAGGACAGACTGGAACACTGAAGCTTTCTTT.

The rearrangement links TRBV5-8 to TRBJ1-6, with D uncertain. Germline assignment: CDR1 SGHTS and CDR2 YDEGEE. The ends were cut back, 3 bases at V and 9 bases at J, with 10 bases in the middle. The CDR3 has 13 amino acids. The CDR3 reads CASSSLTGSPLHF. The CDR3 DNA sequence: TGTGCCAGCAGCTCTTTAACGGGTTCACCCCTCCACTTT. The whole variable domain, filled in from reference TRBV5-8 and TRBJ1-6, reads EAGVTQSPTHLIKTRGQQATLRCSPISGHTSVYWYQQALGLGLQFLLWYDEGEERNRGNFPPRFSGRQFPNYSSELNVNALELEDSALYLCASSSLTGSPLHFGNGTRLTVT.

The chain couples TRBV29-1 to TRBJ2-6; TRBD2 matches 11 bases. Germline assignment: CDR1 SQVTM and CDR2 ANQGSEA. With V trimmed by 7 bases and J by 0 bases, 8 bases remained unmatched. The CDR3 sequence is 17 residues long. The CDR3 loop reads CSALALAGDSGANVLTF. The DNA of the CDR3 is TGCAGCGCTTTGGCACTAGCGGGGGACTCTGGGGCCAACGTCCTGACTTTC. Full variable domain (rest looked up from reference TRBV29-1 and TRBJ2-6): SAVISQKPSRDICQRGTSLTIQCQVDSQVTMMFWYRQQPGQSLTLIATANQGSEATYESGFVIDKFPISRPNLTFSTLTVSNMSPEDSSIYLCSALALAGDSGANVLTFGAGSRLTVL.

The CDR3: CAISEGQGNSPLHF. The CDR3, as DNA: TGTGCCATCAGTGAGGGACAGGGTAATTCACCCCTCCACTTT. V gene TRBV10-3 combines with J gene TRBJ1-6; 8 positions agree with TRBD1. The V and J ends lost 2 bases and 6 bases, in that order; junction bases with no gene match: 0. This CDR3 region has 14 residues. Germline CDR1 reads ENHRY; CDR2 reads SYGVKD.

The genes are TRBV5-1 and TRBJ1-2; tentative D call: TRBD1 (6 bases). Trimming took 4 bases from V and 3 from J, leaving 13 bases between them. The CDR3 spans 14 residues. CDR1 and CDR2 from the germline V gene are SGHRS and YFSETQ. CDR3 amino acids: CASSLLQGYYGYTF. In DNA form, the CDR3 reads TGCGCCAGCAGCCTCTTACAGGGATACTATGGCTACACCTTC. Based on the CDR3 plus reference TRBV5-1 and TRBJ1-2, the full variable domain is KAGVTQTPRYLIKTRGQQVTLSCSPISGHRSVSWYQQTPGQGLQFLFEYFSETQRNKGNFPGRFSGRQFSNSRSEMNVSTLELGDSALYLCASSLLQGYYGYTFGSGTRLTVV.

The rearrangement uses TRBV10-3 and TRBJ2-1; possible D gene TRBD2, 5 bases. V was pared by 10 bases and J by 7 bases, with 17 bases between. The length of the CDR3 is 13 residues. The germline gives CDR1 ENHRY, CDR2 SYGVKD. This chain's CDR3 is CATRDLIWNEQFF. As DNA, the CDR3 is TGTGCCACGAGGGATCTGATATGGAATGAGCAGTTCTTC.

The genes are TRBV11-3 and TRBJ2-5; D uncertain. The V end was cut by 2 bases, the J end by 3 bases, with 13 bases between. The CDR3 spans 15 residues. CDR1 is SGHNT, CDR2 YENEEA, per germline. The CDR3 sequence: CASSLKGSPKETQYF. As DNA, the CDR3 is TGTGCCAGCAGCTTAAAGGGAAGCCCGAAAGAGACCCAGTACTTC.

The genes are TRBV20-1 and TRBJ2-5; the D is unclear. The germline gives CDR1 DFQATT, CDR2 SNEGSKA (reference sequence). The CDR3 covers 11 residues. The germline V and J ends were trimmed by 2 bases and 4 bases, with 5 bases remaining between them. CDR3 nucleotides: TGCAGTGCTAGAAATGGAGAGACCCAGTACTTC. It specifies CSARNGETQYF.

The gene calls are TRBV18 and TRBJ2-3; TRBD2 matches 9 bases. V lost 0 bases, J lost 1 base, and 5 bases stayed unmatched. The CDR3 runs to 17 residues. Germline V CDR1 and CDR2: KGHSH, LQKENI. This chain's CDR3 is CASSPPGVAGGTDTQYF. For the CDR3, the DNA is TGTGCCAGCTCACCACCGGGGGTAGCGGGAGGCACAGATACGCAGTATTTT.

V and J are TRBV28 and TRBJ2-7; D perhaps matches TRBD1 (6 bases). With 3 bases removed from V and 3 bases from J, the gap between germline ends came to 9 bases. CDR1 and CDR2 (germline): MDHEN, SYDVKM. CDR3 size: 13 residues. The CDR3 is CASSLGTFYEQYF. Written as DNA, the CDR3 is TGTGCCAGCAGTTTGGGGACATTCTACGAGCAGTACTTC. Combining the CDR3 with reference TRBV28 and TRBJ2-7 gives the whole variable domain DVKVTQSSRYLVKRTGEKVFLECVQDMDHENMFWYRQDPGLGLRLIYFSYDVKMKEKGDIPEGYSVSREKKERFSLILESASTNQTSMYLCASSLGTFYEQYFGPGTRLTVT.

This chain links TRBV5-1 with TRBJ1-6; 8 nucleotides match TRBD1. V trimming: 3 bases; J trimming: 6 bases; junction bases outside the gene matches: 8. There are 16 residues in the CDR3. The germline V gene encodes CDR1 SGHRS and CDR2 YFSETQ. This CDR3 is CASSSSHGQGNSPLHF. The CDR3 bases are TGCGCCAGCAGCTCCTCTCATGGACAGGGTAATTCACCCCTCCACTTT.